Sequencing of this T cell receptor (beta chain) was carried out in a study of long-term antiretroviral therapy in people with HIV. General study results and limits: Versus controls, repertoires in people with HIV had narrower CDR3 length ranges.

Survey-level resolution applied to immunoSEQ assay v3.0. Measured with immunoSEQ multiplex PCR; TCRdb has only the in-frame clones, and not every one. The table lists roughly 40,000 clones, roughly 90% of them singletons. Points on this clone: Its cognate antigen is unknown.

This TCR was recovered from a woman aged 18-30 years with HIV. The sample here was unsorted PBMCs, taken just before starting antiretroviral therapy.

The chain's CDR3 is CASSPGTSGFNEQFF. CDR3 nucleotides: TGTGCCAGCAGCCCCGGGACTAGCGGTTTCAATGAGCAGTTCTTC. V is TRBV9 and J is TRBJ2-1; 11 bases map to TRBD2. The junction had 6 bases not matched to a gene; V was cut back by 4 bases and J by 6 bases. CDR1 and CDR2 from the germline V gene are SGDLS and YYNGEE. CDR3 length equals 15 residues. The variable domain in full, with the rest retrieved from reference TRBV9 and TRBJ2-1, is DSGVTQTPKHLITATGQRVTLRCSPRSGDLSVYWYQQSLDQGLQFLIQYYNGEERAKGNILERFSAQQFPDLHSELNLSSLELGDSALYFCASSPGTSGFNEQFFGPGTRLTVL.